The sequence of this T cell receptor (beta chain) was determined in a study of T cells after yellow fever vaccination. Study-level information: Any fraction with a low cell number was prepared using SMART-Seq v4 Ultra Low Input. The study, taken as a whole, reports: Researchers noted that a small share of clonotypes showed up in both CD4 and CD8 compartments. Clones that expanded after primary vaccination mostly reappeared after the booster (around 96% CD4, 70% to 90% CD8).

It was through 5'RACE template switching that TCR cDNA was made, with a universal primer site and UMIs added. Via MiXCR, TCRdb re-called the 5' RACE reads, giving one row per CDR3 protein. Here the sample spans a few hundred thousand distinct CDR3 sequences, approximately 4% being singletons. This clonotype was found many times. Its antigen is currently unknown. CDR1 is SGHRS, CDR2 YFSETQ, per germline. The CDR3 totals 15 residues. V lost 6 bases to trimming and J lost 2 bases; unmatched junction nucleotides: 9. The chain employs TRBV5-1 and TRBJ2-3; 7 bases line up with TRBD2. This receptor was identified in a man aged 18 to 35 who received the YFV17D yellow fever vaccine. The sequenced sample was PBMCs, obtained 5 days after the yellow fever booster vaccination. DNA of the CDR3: TGCGCCAGCAAATTCGCACTAGCGAACACAGATACGCAGTATTTT. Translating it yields CASKFALANTDTQYF.